This T cell receptor (beta chain) appears in the sequencing data of a study of post-analysis software for immune sequencing data. TCR beta cDNA libraries had unique molecular identifiers. Each CDR3 protein gets one entry after TCRdb re-called the PCR reads with MiXCR. The sample has about 160,000 distinct CDR3 sequences, under 40% seen once. Turning to this clonotype: Germline is not matched at one junction end, which may reflect a read error.

CDR1 is SQVTM, CDR2 ANQGSEA, per germline. The CDR3 has 13 amino acids. This receptor was obtained from a girl aged 10-17 years with multiple sclerosis. The sample here was blood, taken after autologous hematopoietic stem cell transplantation. V and J are TRBV29-1 and TRBJ2-3; D is unresolved. This chain's CDR3 is CSVMAGSTDAQYF. The CDR3 bases are TGCAGCGTTATGGCAGGAAGCACAGATGCGCAGTATTTT.